Following are 19 T cell receptor beta chains from one sample sequenced in a study of breast tumors, draining lymph nodes, adjacent tissues. Breast cancer patients provided tissue from their axillary draining lymph nodes. TCRdb re-called the multiplex PCR reads with MiXCR, one entry per CDR3 protein. This sample has approximately 120,000 distinct CDR3 sequences; 21% occur once, and the top ten carry 2% to 2.5%. The specimen was axillary lymph node tissue. All receptors derive from a female donor with breast cancer. Some clones in this sample may be carry-over from other donors' samples.

This clonotype was detected many times. The chain employs TRBV6-1 and TRBJ2-7; maybe TRBD2 (6 bases). In germline, CDR1 is MNHNS, CDR2 SASEGT. This CDR3 contains 13 residues. Between the trimmed V and J ends, which lost 1 base and 4 bases, there was a span of 8 bases. CDR3 loop: CASSEVGGYEQYF. In DNA form, the CDR3 reads TGTGCCAGCAGTGAAGTCGGGGGTTACGAGCAGTACTTC.

Notes on this clonotype: One end of the junction does not line up with germline, which may come from a read error. The chain is built from TRBV19 and TRBJ1-5; the match to TRBD1 covers 11 bases. Germline assignment: CDR1 LNHDA and CDR2 SQIVND (reference sequence). This CDR3 is built from 17 residues. CDR3 coding DNA: TGTGCCGGTAGTATGGGGACAGGGGGTATTTCTTATCAGCCCCAGCATTTT. This encodes CAGSMGTGGISYQPQHF.

The CDR3 protein is CSAPNSQGGREQYF. In DNA, the CDR3 is TGCAGTGCACCGAACTCCCAGGGGGGGCGCGAGCAGTACTTC. V and J are TRBV20-1 and TRBJ2-7, with D perhaps TRBD1 or TRBD2 (7 bases each). V lost 6 bases to trimming and J lost 6 bases, with 21 bases between them. CDR1 and CDR2 (germline): DFQATT, SNEGSKA (reference sequence). There are 14 residues in the CDR3.

This clonotype was observed at least ten times. The CDR3 sequence is CASSERGRGTDTQYF. The CDR3 nucleotides read TGTGCCAGCAGTGAAAGGGGGAGAGGCACAGATACGCAGTATTTT. This chain uses TRBV6-1 with TRBJ2-3; weak D call: TRBD1 (6 bases). The CDR3 has 15 residues. The ends were cut back, 2 bases at V and 1 base at J, with 10 bases in the middle. Germline lookup yields CDR1 MNHNS and CDR2 SASEGT.

The chain joins TRBV3-1 to TRBJ2-2; D gene ambiguous. V lost 5 bases to trimming and J lost 6 bases, with 10 bases between them. The germline V gene has CDR1 LGHDT and CDR2 YNNKEL (reference sequence). This CDR3 is 13 amino acids long. CDR3 DNA sequence: TGTGCCAGCAGCGCCCACAGCGCCGGGGAGCTGTTTTTT. Encoded protein: CASSAHSAGELFF.

Turning to this clonotype: This may stem from a read error, because a much larger clone lies one nucleotide away. This chain connects TRBV14 to TRBJ2-7, with D possibly being TRBD1 (6 bases). Between the trimmed V and J ends, which lost 4 bases and 2 bases, there was a span of 21 bases. The CDR3 has 17 amino acids. The germline V gene has CDR1 SGHDN and CDR2 FVKESK. The CDR3 region has the DNA TGTGCCAGCAGCCCCCAAGTCCGGGACAAGCTAGCCTACGAGCAGTACTTC. Translation: CASSPQVRDKLAYEQYF.

This clonotype was seen at least ten times. This sequence joins TRBV2 and TRBJ2-1; D uncertain. Trimming took off 3 bases at V and 4 bases at J, with 13 bases between the two ends. The CDR3 sequence is 15 residues long. The V gene's germline CDR1 is SNHLY and CDR2 FYNNEI. In DNA, the CDR3 is TGTGCCAGCAGTGAGCAAGGGCAGTCATACAATGAGCAGTTCTTC. It is translated as CASSEQGQSYNEQFF.

This clonotype was detected many times. The chain has TRBV9 and TRBJ2-1; D ambiguous. The CDR3 runs 13 residues. The germline V and J ends were trimmed by 4 bases and 6 bases, with 11 bases remaining between them. Germline CDR1 reads SGDLS; CDR2 reads YYNGEE. CDR3 loop: CASSPPLSNEQFF. The CDR3 DNA sequence: TGTGCCAGCAGCCCTCCTCTCTCCAATGAGCAGTTCTTC.

The chain joins TRBV27 to TRBJ2-7, with a tentative D call TRBD2 (5 bases). This CDR3 spans 13 amino acids. Trimming removed 5 bases at V and 1 base at J, with 9 bases between. The germline gives CDR1 MNHEY, CDR2 SMNVEV (reference sequence). CDR3 protein: CASSHGVSYEQYF. The CDR3 DNA follows: TGTGCCAGCAGTCACGGGGTTTCCTACGAGCAGTACTTC.

This clonotype was counted ten times or more. The genes are TRBV6-1 and TRBJ1-4; 12 nucleotides agree with TRBD1. Per germline, CDR1 MNHNS and CDR2 SASEGT. With V trimmed by 6 bases and J by 7 bases, 9 bases remained unmatched. There are 16 residues in the CDR3. The CDR3 DNA reads as TGTGCCAGCAGGTCCTTCGGGACAGGGGGCAGTGAAAAACTGTTTTTT. Translation gives CASRSFGTGGSEKLFF.

This clonotype was recorded many times. The chain uses TRBV7-6 and TRBJ2-5; D gene uncertain. CDR3 length: 13 amino acids. The V end lost 0 bases, the J end lost 6 bases, and 8 bases lay between the germline ends. Germline V lookup: CDR1 SGHVS, CDR2 FNYEAQ. CDR3 nucleotide sequence: TGTGCCAGCAGCTTAGCAAATGCGCAGACCCAGTACTTC. As protein: CASSLANAQTQYF. The variable domain in full, completed from reference TRBV7-6 and TRBJ2-5, reads GAGVSQSPRYKVTKRGQDVALRCDPISGHVSLYWYRQALGQGPEFLTYFNYEAQQDKSGLPNDRFSAERPEGSISTLTIQRTEQRDSAMYRCASSLANAQTQYFGPGTRLLVL.

The chain combines TRBV28 with TRBJ2-1, with TRBD2 identical over 10 bases. The CDR3 has 15 residues. V lost 5 bases, J lost 1 base, and 2 bases stayed unmatched. Per germline, CDR1 MDHEN and CDR2 SYDVKM. The CDR3 reads CASSKAGGSYNEQFF. DNA for the CDR3: TGTGCCAGCAGTAAAGCGGGAGGGTCCTACAATGAGCAGTTCTTC.

Comment on this clonotype: This is likely a read error, given that the CDR3 carries no conserved phenylalanine or tryptophan at its end. Because the CDR3's place on the DNA is in doubt, the DNA is left out and the CDR3 is given as listed by TCRdb. V is TRBV9 and J is TRBJ2-1; no check of the table's D call, TRBD1, against the DNA was made. Ends included, the CDR3 has 16 residues. CDR1 is SGDLS and CDR2 is YYNGEE in the germline V gene. This chain's CDR3 is CASSVGGTGDGYTFGS.

This clonotype has ten or more counts. The rearrangement links TRBV20-1 to TRBJ2-7, with a possible D match to TRBD2 (5 bases). Germline V CDR1 and CDR2: DFQATT, SNEGSKA (reference sequence). The CDR3 length is 13 residues. Deletions cut 3 bases from V and 1 base from J, with 10 bases between. The CDR3 DNA is TGCAGTGCTAGCGACGGACTTTCCTACGAGCAGTACTTC. Residues: CSASDGLSYEQYF.

This clonotype was detected a few times. The chain is built from TRBV28 and TRBJ2-1; 11 bases align to TRBD2. CDR1 is MDHEN and CDR2 is SYDVKM in the germline V gene. The CDR3 has 15 amino acids. V was pared by 1 base and J by 6 bases, with 2 bases of the junction left unmatched. The CDR3 loop is CASSLLAGGINEQFF. Here the CDR3 DNA reads TGTGCCAGCAGTTTATTAGCGGGAGGGATCAATGAGCAGTTCTTC.

At least ten counts were recorded for this clonotype. In DNA, the CDR3 is TGCGCCAGCAGCCAACAAGCGGGACTGTACCAAGAGACCCAGTACTTC. Protein sequence: CASSQQAGLYQETQYF. The chain couples TRBV4-1 to TRBJ2-5, with TRBD2 matching 7 bases. V shed 2 bases, J shed 0 bases, and the junction held 6 bases outside the gene matches. This CDR3 contains 16 residues. CDR1 and CDR2 from the germline V gene are MGHRA and YSYEKL.

This clonotype occurred many times. The chain links TRBV2 to TRBJ2-7; 10 bases agree with TRBD2. Germline values: CDR1 SNHLY, CDR2 FYNNEI. Losses at the gene ends were 2 bases for V and 2 bases for J; bases not matched to a gene: 18. This CDR3 has 20 residues. Here the CDR3 DNA reads TGTGCCAGCAGTGAACCGAGGGGGGGAGGACTAGCGGATTTAACCTACGAGCAGTACTTC. Translating gives CASSEPRGGGLADLTYEQYF.

This clonotype was counted between two and nine times. V and J are TRBV30 and TRBJ1-1, with D hard to call. CDR1 GTSNPN and CDR2 SVGIG come from the germline V gene (reference sequence). The CDR3 totals 13 residues. Trimming removed 2 bases at V and 2 bases at J, with 9 bases between. CDR3: CAWSQTDNTEAFF. The CDR3 DNA reads as TGTGCCTGGAGTCAAACAGATAACACTGAAGCTTTCTTT.

This clonotype was detected ten times or more. The chain has TRBV10-3 and TRBJ2-7, with 8 bases lining up with TRBD2. Germline CDR1 reads ENHRY; CDR2 reads SYGVKD. The CDR3 is 14 amino acids. J lost 7 bases, V lost 10 bases, and 15 bases had no gene match. The CDR3 DNA sequence: TGTGCCAGCGGACGGGGGGCTAGCGGGCGGGAGCAGTACTTC. It translates to CASGRGASGREQYF.